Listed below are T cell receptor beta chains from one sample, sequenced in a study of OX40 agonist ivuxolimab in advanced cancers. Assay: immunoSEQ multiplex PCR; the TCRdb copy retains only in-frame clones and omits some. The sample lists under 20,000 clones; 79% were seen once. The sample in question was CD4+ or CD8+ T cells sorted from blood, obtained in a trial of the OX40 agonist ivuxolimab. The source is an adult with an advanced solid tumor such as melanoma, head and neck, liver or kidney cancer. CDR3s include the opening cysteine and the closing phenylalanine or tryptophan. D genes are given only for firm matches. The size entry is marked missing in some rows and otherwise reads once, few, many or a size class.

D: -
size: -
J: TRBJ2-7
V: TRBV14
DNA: TGTGCCAGCAGCCTCCACTACGAGCAGTACTTC
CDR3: CASSLHYEQYF

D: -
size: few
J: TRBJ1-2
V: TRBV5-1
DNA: TGCGCCAGCAGCTTGGACGGTAACTATGGCTACACCTTC
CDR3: CASSLDGNYGYTF

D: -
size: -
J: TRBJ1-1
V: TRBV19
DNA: TGTGCCAGTAGTATGCTTTGGGGGGGCGGCACTGAAGCTTTCTTT
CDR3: CASSMLWGGGTEAFF

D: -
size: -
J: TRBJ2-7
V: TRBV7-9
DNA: TGTGCCAGCAGCTTCCAAGGCAGCTCCTACGAGCAGTACTTC
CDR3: CASSFQGSSYEQYF

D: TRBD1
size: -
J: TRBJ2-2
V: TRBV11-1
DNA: TGTGCCAGCAGCTTAGCGAGGTCTTGGAGAGGGGGCTCCGGGGAGCTGTTTTTT
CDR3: CASSLARSWRGGSGELFF

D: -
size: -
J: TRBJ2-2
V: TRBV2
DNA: TGTGCCAGCAGTGATAGGGTTAACACCGGGGAGCTGTTTTTT
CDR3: CASSDRVNTGELFF

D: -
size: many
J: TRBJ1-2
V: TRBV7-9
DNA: TGTGCCAGCAGCAATAGCGTGTACACCTATGGCTACACCTTC
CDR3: CASSNSVYTYGYTF

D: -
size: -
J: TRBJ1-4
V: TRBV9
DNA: TGTGCCAGCAGCGTAGGATCCCAACAGACAACTAATGAAAAACTGTTTTTT
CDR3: CASSVGSQQTTNEKLFF

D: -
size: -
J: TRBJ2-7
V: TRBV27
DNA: TGTGCCAGCAGTTTGTGGAACTCCTACGAGCAGTACTTC
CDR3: CASSLWNSYEQYF

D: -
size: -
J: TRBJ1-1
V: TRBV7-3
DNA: TGTGCCAGCAGCTTAAGTCTGAACACTGAAGCTTTCTTT
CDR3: CASSLSLNTEAFF

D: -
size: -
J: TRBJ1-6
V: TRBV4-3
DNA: TGCGCCAGCAGCCAAGAGAGTTCACCCCTCCACTTT
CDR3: CASSQESSPLHF

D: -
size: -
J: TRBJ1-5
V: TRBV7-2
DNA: TGTGCCAGCAGCTTCGGGGGGGGAAGCAATCAGCCCCAGCATTTT
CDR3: CASSFGGGSNQPQHF